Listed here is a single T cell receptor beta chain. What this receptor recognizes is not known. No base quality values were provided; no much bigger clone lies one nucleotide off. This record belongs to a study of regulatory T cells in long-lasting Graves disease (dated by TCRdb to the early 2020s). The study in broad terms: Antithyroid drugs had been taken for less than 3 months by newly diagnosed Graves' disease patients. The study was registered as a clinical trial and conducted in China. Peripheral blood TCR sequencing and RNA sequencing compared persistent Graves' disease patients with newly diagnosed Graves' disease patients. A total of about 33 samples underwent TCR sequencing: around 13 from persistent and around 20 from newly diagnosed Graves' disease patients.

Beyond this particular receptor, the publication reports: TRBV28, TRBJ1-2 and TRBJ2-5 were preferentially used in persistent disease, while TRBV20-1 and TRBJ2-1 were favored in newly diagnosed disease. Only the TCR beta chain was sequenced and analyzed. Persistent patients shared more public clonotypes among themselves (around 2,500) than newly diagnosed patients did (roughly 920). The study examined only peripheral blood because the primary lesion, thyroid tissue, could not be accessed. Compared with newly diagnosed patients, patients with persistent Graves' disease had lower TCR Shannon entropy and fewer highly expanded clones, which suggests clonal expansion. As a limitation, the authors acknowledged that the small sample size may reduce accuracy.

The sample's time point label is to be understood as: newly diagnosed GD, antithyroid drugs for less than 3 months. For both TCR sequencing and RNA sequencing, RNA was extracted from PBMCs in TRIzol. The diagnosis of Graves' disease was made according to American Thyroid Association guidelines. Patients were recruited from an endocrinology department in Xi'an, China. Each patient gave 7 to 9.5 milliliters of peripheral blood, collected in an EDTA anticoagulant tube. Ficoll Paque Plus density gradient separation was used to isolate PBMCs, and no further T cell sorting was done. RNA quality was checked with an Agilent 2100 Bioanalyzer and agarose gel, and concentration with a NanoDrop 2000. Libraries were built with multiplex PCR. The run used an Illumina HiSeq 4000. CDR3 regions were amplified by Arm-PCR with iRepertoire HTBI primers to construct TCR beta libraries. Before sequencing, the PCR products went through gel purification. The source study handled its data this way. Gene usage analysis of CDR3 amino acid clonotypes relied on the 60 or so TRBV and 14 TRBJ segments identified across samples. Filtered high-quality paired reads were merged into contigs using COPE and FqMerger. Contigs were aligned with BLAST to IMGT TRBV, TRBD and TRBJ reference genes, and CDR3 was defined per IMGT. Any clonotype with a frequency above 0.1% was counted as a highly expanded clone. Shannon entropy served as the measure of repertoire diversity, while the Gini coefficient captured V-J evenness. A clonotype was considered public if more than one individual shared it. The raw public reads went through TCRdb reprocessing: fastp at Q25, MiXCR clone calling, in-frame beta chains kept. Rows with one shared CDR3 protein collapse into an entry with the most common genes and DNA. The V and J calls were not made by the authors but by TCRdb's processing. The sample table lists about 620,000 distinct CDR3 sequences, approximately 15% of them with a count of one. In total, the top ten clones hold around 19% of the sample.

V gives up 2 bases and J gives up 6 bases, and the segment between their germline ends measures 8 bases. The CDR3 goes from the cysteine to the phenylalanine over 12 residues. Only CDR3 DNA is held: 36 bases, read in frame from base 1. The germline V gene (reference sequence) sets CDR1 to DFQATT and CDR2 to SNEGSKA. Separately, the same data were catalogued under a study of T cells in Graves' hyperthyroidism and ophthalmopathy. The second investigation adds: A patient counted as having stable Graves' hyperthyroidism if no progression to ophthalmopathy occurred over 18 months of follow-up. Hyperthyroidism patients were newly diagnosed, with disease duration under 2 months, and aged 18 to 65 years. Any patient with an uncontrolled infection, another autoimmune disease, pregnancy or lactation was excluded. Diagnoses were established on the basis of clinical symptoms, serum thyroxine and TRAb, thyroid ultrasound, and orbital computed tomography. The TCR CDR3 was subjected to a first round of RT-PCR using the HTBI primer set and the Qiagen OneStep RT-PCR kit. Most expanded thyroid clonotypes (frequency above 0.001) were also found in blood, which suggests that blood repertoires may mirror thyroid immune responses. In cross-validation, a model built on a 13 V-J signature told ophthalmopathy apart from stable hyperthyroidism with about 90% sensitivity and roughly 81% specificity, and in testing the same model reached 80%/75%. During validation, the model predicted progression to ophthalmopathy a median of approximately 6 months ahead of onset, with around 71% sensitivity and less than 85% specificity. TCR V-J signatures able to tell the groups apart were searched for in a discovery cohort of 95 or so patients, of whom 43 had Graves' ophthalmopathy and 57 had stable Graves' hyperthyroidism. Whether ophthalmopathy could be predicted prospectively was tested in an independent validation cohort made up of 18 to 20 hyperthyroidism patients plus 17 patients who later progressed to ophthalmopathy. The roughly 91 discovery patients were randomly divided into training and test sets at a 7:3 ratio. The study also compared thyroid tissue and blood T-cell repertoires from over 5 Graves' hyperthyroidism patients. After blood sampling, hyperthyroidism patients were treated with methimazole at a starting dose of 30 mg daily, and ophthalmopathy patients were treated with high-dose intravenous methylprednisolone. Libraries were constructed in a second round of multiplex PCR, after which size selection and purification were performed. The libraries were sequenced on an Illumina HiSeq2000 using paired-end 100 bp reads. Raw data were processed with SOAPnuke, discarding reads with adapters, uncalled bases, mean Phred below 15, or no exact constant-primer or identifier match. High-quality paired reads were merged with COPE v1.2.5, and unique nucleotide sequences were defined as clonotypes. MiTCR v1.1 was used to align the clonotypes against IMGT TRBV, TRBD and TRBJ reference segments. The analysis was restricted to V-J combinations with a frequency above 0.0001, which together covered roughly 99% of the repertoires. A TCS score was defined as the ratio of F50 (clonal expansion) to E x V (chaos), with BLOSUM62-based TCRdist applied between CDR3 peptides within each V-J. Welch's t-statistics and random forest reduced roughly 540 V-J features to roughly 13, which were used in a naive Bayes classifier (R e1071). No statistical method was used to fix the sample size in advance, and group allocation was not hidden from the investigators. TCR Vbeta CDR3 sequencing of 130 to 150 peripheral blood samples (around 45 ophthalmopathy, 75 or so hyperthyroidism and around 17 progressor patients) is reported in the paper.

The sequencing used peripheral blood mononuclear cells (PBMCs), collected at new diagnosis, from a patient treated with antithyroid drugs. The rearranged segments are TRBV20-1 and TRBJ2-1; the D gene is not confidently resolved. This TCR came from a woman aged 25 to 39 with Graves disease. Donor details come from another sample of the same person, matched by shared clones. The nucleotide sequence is TGCAGTGCTAGAAGTATCGTCAATGAGCAGTTCTTC. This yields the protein CSARSIVNEQFF.